The rows below give T cell receptor beta chains drawn from one sample of a study of blood T cell repertoires in COVID-19. Repertoires were generated with immunoSEQ multiplex PCR, while TCRdb's copy carries only in-frame clones and drops some. Here the sample spans under 100,000 clones, approximately 92% being singletons. The sequenced material came from peripheral blood. These TCRs come from a woman aged 55-69 years with active COVID-19. Each CDR3 is given with its conserved first and last residue. D genes are given only for firm matches. For some rows the clone size is stated as once, few or many, or as a class when expanded; others skip it.

-	-	TRBV7-2	TRBJ2-7	TGTGCCAGCAGCTTAGCCGTAAACTACGAGCAGTACTTC	CASSLAVNYEQYF
-	-	TRBV28	TRBJ1-5	TGTGCCAGCAGTCTACGGCCCGTGGGAGGAGGGCCCCAGCATTTT	CASSLRPVGGGPQHF
-	TRBD1	TRBV7-8	TRBJ1-2	TGTGCCAGCAGCTTAGCCTCGGGACAGGGACCCTATGGCTACACCTTC	CASSLASGQGPYGYTF
-	-	TRBV29-1	TRBJ1-2	TGCAGCGGGGGGGAGGGCGGCTACACCTTC	CSGGEGGYTF
-	TRBD1	TRBV27	TRBJ1-6	TGTGCCACTCGACAGGGCCGCTCCTATAATTCACCCCTCCACTTT	CATRQGRSYNSPLHF
once	-	TRBV18	TRBJ2-3	TGTGCCAGCTCAGAGTCCCGATCAGATACGCAGTATTTT	CASSESRSDTQYF
-	TRBD2	TRBV30	TRBJ2-2	TGTGCCTGGACCAACCCGGGACTAGCCAGGACCGGGGAGCTGTTTTTT	CAWTNPGLARTGELFF
-	TRBD1	TRBV7-8	TRBJ1-5	TGTGCCAGCAGCTTTAGCCCACAGGGGGCGGTTACTCAGCCCCAGCATTTT	CASSFSPQGAVTQPQHF
-	TRBD1	TRBV12-3/TRBV12-4	TRBJ1-1	TGTGCCAGCAGTCAGGGACAGGGAAGGGCTTTCTTT	CASSQGQGRAFF
-	-	TRBV3-1/TRBV3-2	TRBJ1-2	TGTGCCAGCAGCCCAACGCCTGCCGGGGAAAACTATGGCTACACCTTC	CASSPTPAGENYGYTF
-	-	TRBV16	TRBJ2-3	TGTGCCAGCAGCCCGACAGGAGGCACAGATACGCAGTATTTT	CASSPTGGTDTQYF
-	-	TRBV11-3	TRBJ2-5	TGTGCCAGCAGCTTACCGGTGGCGGTTGGGGAGACCCAGTACTTC	CASSLPVAVGETQYF
-	-	TRBV6-5	TRBJ2-6	TGTGCCAGCAGTTCCCCAGACAGGCCTGGGGCCAACGTCCTGACTTTC	CASSSPDRPGANVLTF
-	TRBD1	TRBV28	TRBJ2-3	TGTGCCAGCAGTTTACAGGGGGGCACAGATACGCAGTATTTT	CASSLQGGTDTQYF
-	-	TRBV5-1	TRBJ2-3	TGCGCCAGCAGATTAGTTCCAGATACGCAGTATTTT	CASRLVPDTQYF
-	TRBD1	TRBV28	TRBJ1-2	TGTGCCAGCAGTTTCGAGCGGCCAGGGGGCGCAGGCTACACCTTC	CASSFERPGGAGYTF
once	TRBD1	TRBV18	TRBJ2-7	TGTGCCAGCTCACCCCTCCGGGACAGGGGAGTGTACGAGCAGTACTTC	CASSPLRDRGVYEQYF
-	-	TRBV27	TRBJ2-3	TGTGCCAGTTCCAGGGGGGCGACAGATACGCAGTATTTT	CASSRGATDTQYF
-	-	TRBV11-3	TRBJ2-1	TGTGCCAGCAGCCTCCCAGGGTCCTACAATGAGCAGTTCTTC	CASSLPGSYNEQFF
-	-	TRBV18	TRBJ1-1	TGTGCCAGCTCACCACCGACAGCGGGCACTGAAGCTTTCTTT	CASSPPTAGTEAFF
-	TRBD2	TRBV24-1	TRBJ2-1	TGTGCCACCAGTGATTCAGCGGGAGGCGCGAGCTCCTACAATGAGCAGTTCTTC	CATSDSAGGASSYNEQFF
-	TRBD1	TRBV19	TRBJ1-2	TGTGCCAGTACCACCGGGACAGTACCTAACTATGGCTACACCTTC	CASTTGTVPNYGYTF
-	TRBD1	TRBV19	TRBJ1-5	TGTGCCAGTAGCGACAGGGATGGGTGGAATCAGCCCCAGCATTTT	CASSDRDGWNQPQHF
-	-	TRBV5-1	TRBJ2-3	TGCGCCAGCAGCACCTTAGCTCCCACCGCTTCGGGCACAGATACGCAGTATTTT	CASSTLAPTASGTDTQYF
-	TRBD2	TRBV5-5	TRBJ2-7	TGTGCCAGCAGCTTGGACGGGGGGGCCGCCTACGAGCAGTACTTC	CASSLDGGAAYEQYF
-	-	TRBV3-1/TRBV3-2	TRBJ1-2	TGTGCCAGCAGCCAGAGAGGGTCTCGGATTGGCTACACCTTC	CASSQRGSRIGYTF
-	TRBD2	TRBV7-3	TRBJ2-1	TGTGCCAGCAGCTTAGGGCTAGCGGGAGGGGGTGAGCAGTTCTTC	CASSLGLAGGGEQFF
-	TRBD1	TRBV4-1	TRBJ2-2	TGCGCCAGCAGCCCACCGGGACAGGGGGCCGGGGAGCTGTTTTTT	CASSPPGQGAGELFF
-	-	TRBV18	TRBJ2-6	TGTGCCAGCCCGCGTGGCGGGGTCAATAGCCCAAGCTCTGGGGCCAACGTCCTGACTTTC	CASPRGGVNSPSSGANVLTF
-	TRBD1	TRBV14	TRBJ1-1	TGTGCCAGCAGCCATGTGGACAGGGCGAACACTGAAGCTTTCTTT	CASSHVDRANTEAFF
-	-	TRBV30	TRBJ2-7	TGTGCCTGGAGAAGGGGGACCTTCTACGAGCAGTACTTC	CAWRRGTFYEQYF
-	-	TRBV29-1	TRBJ1-2	TGCACTGTCAGGACTTTGGAGGGCTATGGCTACACCTTC	CTVRTLEGYGYTF
once	-	TRBV5-4	TRBJ1-2	TGTGCCAGCAGCTTGGCGGGTAATGGCTACACCTTC	CASSLAGNGYTF
-	-	TRBV5-4	TRBJ2-3	TGTGCCAGCAGCTTCGCGGGGCCCACAGATACGCAGTATTTT	CASSFAGPTDTQYF
-	-	TRBV7-8	TRBJ2-2	TGTGCCAGCAGCCCAGGGTCAATTAGCACCGGGGAGCTGTTTTTT	CASSPGSISTGELFF
-	-	TRBV5-8	TRBJ2-1	TGTGCCAGCAGCTTAACGGGAATAGGTTACAATGAGCAGTTCTTC	CASSLTGIGYNEQFF
-	TRBD2	TRBV28	TRBJ2-3	TGTGCCAGCAACCACGGGACTAGCGGGGGGGCCCACACCTCGACAGATACGCAGTATTTT	CASNHGTSGGAHTSTDTQYF
-	-	TRBV19	TRBJ2-1	TGTGCCAGTAGTACTCATCCGGGTGGGTCCTACAATGAGCAGTTCTTC	CASSTHPGGSYNEQFF
-	-	TRBV21-1	TRBJ1-2	TGTGCCAGCAGCCCCACGTGGACAGGAGCTAACTATGGCTACACCTTC	CASSPTWTGANYGYTF
-	TRBD2	TRBV24-1	TRBJ2-3	TGTGCCACCAGTGATGCCAGGGCGGGAGCCACAGATACGCAGTATTTT	CATSDARAGATDTQYF
-	TRBD1	TRBV24-1	TRBJ2-1	TGTGCCACCAGTGATTTCCGGGACAGCCGATTTAGTGAGCAGTTCTTC	CATSDFRDSRFSEQFF
once	TRBD1	TRBV27	TRBJ1-1	TGTGCCAGCAGTTCTCAATGGAAGAAGACCGGGACAGGGGGCGATACTGAAGCTTTCTTT	CASSSQWKKTGTGGDTEAFF
-	-	TRBV6-5	TRBJ1-5	TGTGCCAGCAGTTCAGGGGATCAGCCCCAGCATTTT	CASSSGDQPQHF
-	-	TRBV29-1	TRBJ1-1	TGCAGCGTTGAAGATACCCTCGGTACGATGAACACTGAAGCTTTCTTT	CSVEDTLGTMNTEAFF
-	TRBD1	TRBV2	TRBJ2-5	TGTGCCAGCAGGGGGGACAGGGGGCTTGGGGAGACCCAGTACTTC	CASRGDRGLGETQYF